This is a list of T cell receptor beta chains from one sample in a study of neurological immune-mediated disorders. TCRdb redid the calling of the 5' RACE reads with MiXCR, one entry per CDR3 protein. Among about 54,000 distinct CDR3 sequences listed, 3% to 4.5% were seen once. Sequencing was performed on CD4+ T cells from blood. The source of these receptors is a woman between 40 and 50 years old with multiple sclerosis. Both conserved end residues are part of each CDR3. The D gene is left open where the match is weak. Size tells how often a clone was seen (once, few, many) or the class of an expanded clone, and some rows leave it out.

NA,few,TRBV20-1,TRBJ2-7,CSVTTSVSYEQYF,TGCAGTGTGACTACTTCTGTCTCCTACGAGCAGTACTTC
TRBD2,many,TRBV20-1,TRBJ2-5,CSARNTRLAGRETQYF,TGCAGTGCTAGAAACACCAGACTAGCGGGGAGGGAGACCCAGTACTTC
NA,many,TRBV3-1,TRBJ1-2,CASSQPYRAPHYGYTF,TGTGCCAGCAGCCAGCCCTACAGGGCACCACACTATGGCTACACCTTC
NA,many,TRBV18,TRBJ1-5,CASSPQNSNQPQHF,TGTGCCAGCTCACCACAGAATAGCAATCAGCCCCAGCATTTT
NA,many,TRBV10-3,TRBJ2-2,CAISARDENTGELFF,TGTGCCATCAGTGCCCGGGACGAAAACACCGGGGAGCTGTTTTTT
NA,many,TRBV5-1,TRBJ1-2,CASSLGGTNHGYTF,TGCGCCAGCAGCTTGGGAGGCACCAACCATGGCTACACCTTC
NA,many,TRBV6-5,TRBJ2-5,CASSSLGETQYF,TGTGCCAGCAGTTCTTTAGGGGAGACCCAGTACTTC
NA,many,TRBV6-6,TRBJ2-3,CASSYSKRPGSSSTDTQYF,TGTGCCAGCAGTTACAGTAAGCGTCCCGGCTCCTCTAGCACAGATACGCAGTATTTT
TRBD2,once,TRBV5-4,TRBJ2-7,CASSLVLAGVHEQYF,TGTGCCAGCAGCTTGGTACTAGCGGGGGTCCACGAGCAGTACTTC
NA,many,TRBV20-1,TRBJ1-1,CSARGLGDLGTEAFF,TGCAGTGCTAGAGGCCTAGGGGATCTGGGCACTGAAGCTTTCTTT
NA,many,TRBV5-1,TRBJ2-3,CASSFTRHTDTQYF,TGCGCCAGCAGCTTCACTAGGCACACAGATACGCAGTATTTT
TRBD1,NA,TRBV20-1,TRBJ1-4,CSARDRQGGEKLFF,TGCAGTGCTAGAGATCGTCAGGGGGGAGAAAAACTGTTTTTT
NA,many,TRBV20-1,TRBJ2-7,CSARDGRWTEVEQYF,TGCAGTGCTAGAGATGGGAGGTGGACAGAGGTCGAGCAGTACTTC
TRBD1,many,TRBV7-9,TRBJ1-1,CASSSYRGNPEAFF,TGTGCCAGCAGCAGCTACAGGGGAAACCCTGAAGCTTTCTTT
NA,many,TRBV5-1,TRBJ2-2,CASSLGTSRTGELFF,TGCGCCAGCAGCTTGGGAACTAGCAGGACCGGGGAGCTGTTTTTT
TRBD1,many,TRBV12-3/TRBV12-4,TRBJ2-3,CASSLGQGNTDTQYF,TGTGCCAGCAGCCTCGGACAGGGGAACACAGATACGCAGTATTTT
NA,many,TRBV9,TRBJ1-1,CASSVATANTEAFF,TGTGCCAGCAGCGTAGCCACAGCGAACACTGAAGCTTTCTTT
TRBD2,many,TRBV29-1,TRBJ2-7,CSVEGGGTDPPYEQYF,TGCAGCGTTGAAGGGGGGGGGACGGACCCTCCCTACGAGCAGTACTTC
NA,many,TRBV5-1,TRBJ1-1,CASSFAGQGTEAFF,TGCGCCAGCAGCTTCGCAGGCCAGGGTACTGAAGCTTTCTTT
NA,many,TRBV28,TRBJ1-2,CASRSPGEPESGYTF,TGTGCCAGCAGATCTCCTGGCGAACCCGAAAGTGGCTACACCTTC
NA,many,TRBV4-1,TRBJ2-3,CASSQVPGATDTQYF,TGCGCCAGCAGCCAAGTCCCAGGGGCCACAGATACGCAGTATTTT
NA,many,TRBV4-2,TRBJ2-1,CASSQSGSWSGEQFF,TGTGCCAGCAGCCAATCGGGGTCTTGGAGTGGTGAGCAGTTCTTC
TRBD1,many,TRBV5-5,TRBJ2-7,CASSLRDRTYEQYF,TGTGCCAGCAGCCTCCGGGACAGAACCTACGAGCAGTACTTC
NA,many,TRBV6-5,TRBJ2-7,CASAGWSGSEQYF,TGTGCCAGCGCTGGATGGTCCGGATCCGAGCAGTACTTC
NA,many,TRBV5-1,TRBJ2-1,CASSFIPRGYEQFF,TGCGCCAGCAGCTTCATCCCAAGGGGCTATGAGCAGTTCTTC
NA,many,TRBV29-1,TRBJ1-2,CSAPQGSHGYTF,TGCAGCGCTCCCCAGGGGAGCCATGGCTACACCTTC
TRBD2,many,TRBV4-2,TRBJ2-3,CASSPRGGADTQYF,TGTGCCAGCAGCCCCCGGGGAGGGGCAGATACGCAGTATTTT
NA,many,TRBV10-2,TRBJ2-1,CASSESSTYNEQFF,TGCGCCAGCAGTGAGTCGAGCACCTACAATGAGCAGTTCTTC
NA,many,TRBV7-6,TRBJ1-1,CASSLAVVGGTEAFF,TGTGCCAGCAGCTTAGCGGTTGTAGGGGGCACTGAAGCTTTCTTT
TRBD1,many,TRBV3-1,TRBJ1-1,CASRPGQGARNTEAFF,TGTGCCAGCAGACCCGGACAGGGGGCTAGGAACACTGAAGCTTTCTTT
NA,many,TRBV7-9,TRBJ1-1,CASSPRAEAFF,TGTGCCAGCAGCCCGCGGGCTGAAGCTTTCTTT
NA,many,TRBV6-6,TRBJ1-3,CASSREYGNTIYF,TGTGCCAGCAGTAGGGAATATGGAAACACCATATATTTT
NA,many,TRBV20-1,TRBJ1-3,CSAGGGANTIYF,TGCAGTGCTGGGGGTGGGGCAAACACCATATATTTT
NA,many,TRBV20-1,TRBJ1-5,CSARQVSNQPQHF,TGCAGTGCTCGACAGGTCAGCAATCAGCCCCAGCATTTT
TRBD1,many,TRBV5-1,TRBJ2-7,CASSSGTVAYEQYF,TGCGCCAGCAGCTCCGGGACAGTAGCCTACGAGCAGTACTTC
TRBD1,many,TRBV6-5,TRBJ1-3,CASIRTGTSSGNTIYF,TGTGCCAGCATTAGGACAGGGACAAGCTCTGGAAACACCATATATTTT
TRBD1,many,TRBV24-1,TRBJ2-5,CATSDPIPGQGETQYF,TGTGCCACCAGTGACCCTATCCCGGGACAGGGAGAGACCCAGTACTTC
NA,many,TRBV7-9,TRBJ1-4,CASSPTRNGVNEKLFF,TGTGCCAGCAGCCCAACAAGGAATGGGGTTAATGAAAAACTGTTTTTT
NA,many,TRBV5-1,TRBJ1-5,CASSLEVNQPQHF,TGCGCCAGCAGCTTGGAGGTAAATCAGCCCCAGCATTTT
NA,many,TRBV5-1,TRBJ2-3,CASSLDNTDTQYF,TGCGCCAGCAGCTTGGACAACACAGATACGCAGTATTTT
NA,many,TRBV18,TRBJ1-1,CASSPILGAQVGNTEAFF,TGTGCCAGCTCACCCATCCTAGGGGCTCAGGTTGGGAACACTGAAGCTTTCTTT
NA,many,TRBV5-5,TRBJ1-5,CASSLAGAGYQPQHF,TGTGCCAGCAGCTTGGCTGGGGCCGGCTATCAGCCCCAGCATTTT
NA,many,TRBV6-5,TRBJ2-1,CATTRDHSYNEQFF,TGTGCCACCACTCGGGACCACTCCTACAATGAGCAGTTCTTC
TRBD1,many,TRBV20-1,TRBJ2-1,CSAMPRTGSYNEQFF,TGCAGTGCTATGCCCCGGACAGGCTCCTACAATGAGCAGTTCTTC
NA,many,TRBV3-1,TRBJ1-6,CASSSGPNNSPLHF,TGTGCCAGCAGCTCGGGACCCAATAATTCACCCCTCCACTTT
NA,many,TRBV12-3/TRBV12-4,TRBJ2-7,CASSLVVFYEQYF,TGTGCCAGCAGTTTAGTAGTTTTCTACGAGCAGTACTTC
NA,many,TRBV27,TRBJ1-4,CASSLLAGNEKLFF,TGTGCCAGCAGTTTATTGGCGGGGAATGAAAAACTGTTTTTT
TRBD2,many,TRBV5-1,TRBJ2-1,CASSLGGGSRTYNEQFF,TGCGCCAGCAGCCTGGGCGGGGGATCGAGGACCTACAATGAGCAGTTCTTC
TRBD2,many,TRBV3-1,TRBJ2-3,CASSHSLAGGRTQYF,TGTGCCAGCAGCCATTCCCTAGCGGGGGGGCGGACGCAGTATTTT
TRBD1,many,TRBV4-1,TRBJ1-2,CASSQALGQGNYGYTF,TGCGCCAGCAGCCAAGCCCTAGGACAGGGAAACTATGGCTACACCTTC
NA,many,TRBV20-1,TRBJ2-5,CSALGGEKETQYF,TGCAGTGCGCTCGGGGGAGAAAAAGAGACCCAGTACTTC
NA,many,TRBV5-1,TRBJ2-1,CASSLASQNNEQFF,TGCGCCAGCAGCTTGGCAAGTCAGAACAATGAGCAGTTCTTC
NA,many,TRBV20-1,TRBJ2-7,CSARGGDYEQYF,TGCAGTGCTAGGGGTGGGGACTACGAGCAGTACTTC